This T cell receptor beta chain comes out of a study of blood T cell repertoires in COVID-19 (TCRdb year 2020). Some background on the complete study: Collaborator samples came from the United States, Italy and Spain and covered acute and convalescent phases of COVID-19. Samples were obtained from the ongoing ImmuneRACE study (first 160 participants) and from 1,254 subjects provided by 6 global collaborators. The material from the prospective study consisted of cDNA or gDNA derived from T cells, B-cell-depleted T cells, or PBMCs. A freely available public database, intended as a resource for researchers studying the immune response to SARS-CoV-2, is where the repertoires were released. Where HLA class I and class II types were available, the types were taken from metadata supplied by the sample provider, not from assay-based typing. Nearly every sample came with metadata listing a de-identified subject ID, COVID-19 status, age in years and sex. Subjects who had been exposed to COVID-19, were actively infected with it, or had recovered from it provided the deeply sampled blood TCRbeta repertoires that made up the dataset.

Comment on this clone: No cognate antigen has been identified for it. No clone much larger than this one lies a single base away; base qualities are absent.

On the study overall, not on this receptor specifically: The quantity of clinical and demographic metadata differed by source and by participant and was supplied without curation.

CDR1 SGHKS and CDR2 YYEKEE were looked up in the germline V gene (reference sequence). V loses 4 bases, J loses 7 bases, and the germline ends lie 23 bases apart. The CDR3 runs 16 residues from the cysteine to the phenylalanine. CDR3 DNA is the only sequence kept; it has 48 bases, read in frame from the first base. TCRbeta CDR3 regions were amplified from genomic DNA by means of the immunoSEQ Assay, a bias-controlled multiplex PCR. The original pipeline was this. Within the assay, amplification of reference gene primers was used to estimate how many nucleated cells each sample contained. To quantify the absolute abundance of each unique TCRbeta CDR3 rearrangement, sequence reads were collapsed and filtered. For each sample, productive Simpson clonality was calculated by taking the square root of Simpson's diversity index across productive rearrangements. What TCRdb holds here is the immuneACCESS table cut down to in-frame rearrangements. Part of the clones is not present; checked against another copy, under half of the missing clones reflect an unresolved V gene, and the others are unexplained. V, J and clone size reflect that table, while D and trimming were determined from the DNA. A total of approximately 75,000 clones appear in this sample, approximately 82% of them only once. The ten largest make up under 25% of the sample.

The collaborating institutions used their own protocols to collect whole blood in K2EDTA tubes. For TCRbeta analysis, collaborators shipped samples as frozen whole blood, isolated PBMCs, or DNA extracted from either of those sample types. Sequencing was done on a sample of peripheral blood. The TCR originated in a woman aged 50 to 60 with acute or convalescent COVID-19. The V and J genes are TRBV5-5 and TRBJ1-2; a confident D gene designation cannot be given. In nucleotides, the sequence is TGTGCCAGCAGCCCCGTTTGGTCGAAGAGAGAGGGTGGCTACACCTTC. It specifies CASSPVWSKREGGYTF. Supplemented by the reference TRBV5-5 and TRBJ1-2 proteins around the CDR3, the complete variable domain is DAGVTQSPTHLIKTRGQQVTLRCSPISGHKSVSWYQQVLGQGPQFIFQYYEKEERGRGNFPDRFSARQFPNYSSELNVNALLLGDSALYLCASSPVWSKREGGYTFGSGTRLTVV.